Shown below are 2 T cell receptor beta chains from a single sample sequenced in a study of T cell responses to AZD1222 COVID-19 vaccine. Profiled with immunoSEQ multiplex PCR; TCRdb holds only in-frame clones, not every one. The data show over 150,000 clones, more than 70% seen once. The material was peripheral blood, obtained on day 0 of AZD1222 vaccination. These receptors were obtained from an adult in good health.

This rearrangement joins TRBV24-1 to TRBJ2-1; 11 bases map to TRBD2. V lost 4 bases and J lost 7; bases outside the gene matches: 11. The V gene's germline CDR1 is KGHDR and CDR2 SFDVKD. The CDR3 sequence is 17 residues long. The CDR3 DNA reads TGTGCCACCAGTGACCTCGAGTTAGCGGGGGGGCGGAATGAGCAGTTCTTC. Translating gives CATSDLELAGGRNEQFF.

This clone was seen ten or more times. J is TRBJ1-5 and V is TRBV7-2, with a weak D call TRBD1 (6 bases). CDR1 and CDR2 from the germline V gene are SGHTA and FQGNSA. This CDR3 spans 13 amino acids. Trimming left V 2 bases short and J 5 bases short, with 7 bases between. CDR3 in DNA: TGTGCCAGCAGCTTACGACAGGATCAGCCCCAGCATTTT. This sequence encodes CASSLRQDQPQHF.